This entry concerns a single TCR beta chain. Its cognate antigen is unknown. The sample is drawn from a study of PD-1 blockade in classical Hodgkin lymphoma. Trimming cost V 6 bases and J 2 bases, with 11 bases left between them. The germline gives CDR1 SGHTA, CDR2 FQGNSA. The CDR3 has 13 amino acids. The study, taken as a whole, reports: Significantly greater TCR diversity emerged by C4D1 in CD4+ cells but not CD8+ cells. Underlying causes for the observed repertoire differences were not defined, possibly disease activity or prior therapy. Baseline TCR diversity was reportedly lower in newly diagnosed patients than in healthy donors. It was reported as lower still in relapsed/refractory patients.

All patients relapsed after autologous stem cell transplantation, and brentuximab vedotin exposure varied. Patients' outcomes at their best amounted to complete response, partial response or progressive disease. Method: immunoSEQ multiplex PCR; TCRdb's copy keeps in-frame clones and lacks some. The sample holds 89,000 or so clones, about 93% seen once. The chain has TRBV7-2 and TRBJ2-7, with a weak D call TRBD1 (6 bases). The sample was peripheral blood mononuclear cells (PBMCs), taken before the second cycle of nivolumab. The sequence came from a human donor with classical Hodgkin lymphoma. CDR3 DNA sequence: TGTGCCAGCAGGCCAGGGGTCGCCTACGAGCAGTACTTC. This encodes CASRPGVAYEQYF.